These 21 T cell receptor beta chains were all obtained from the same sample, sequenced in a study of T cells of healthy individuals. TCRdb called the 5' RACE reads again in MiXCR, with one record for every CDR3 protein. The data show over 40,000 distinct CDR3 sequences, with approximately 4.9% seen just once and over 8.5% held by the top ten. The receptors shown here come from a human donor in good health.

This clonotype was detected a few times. DNA for the CDR3: TGTGCCAGCAGCAACGTTGGACTCTCGCTAGGGGGGGCGGTGACCCAGTACTTC. It yields the protein CASSNVGLSLGGAVTQYF. V gene TRBV21-1 combines with J gene TRBJ2-5; TRBD2 is the table's D call, not checked against the DNA. TRBV21-1 is reported as a pseudogene. The CDR3 has 18 residues.

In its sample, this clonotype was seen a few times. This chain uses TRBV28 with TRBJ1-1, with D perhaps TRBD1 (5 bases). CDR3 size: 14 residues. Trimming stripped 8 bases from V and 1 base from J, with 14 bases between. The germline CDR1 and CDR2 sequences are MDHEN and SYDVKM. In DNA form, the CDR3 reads TGTGCCAGCCTATGGGACGGCTGGAACACTGAAGCTTTCTTT. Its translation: CASLWDGWNTEAFF.

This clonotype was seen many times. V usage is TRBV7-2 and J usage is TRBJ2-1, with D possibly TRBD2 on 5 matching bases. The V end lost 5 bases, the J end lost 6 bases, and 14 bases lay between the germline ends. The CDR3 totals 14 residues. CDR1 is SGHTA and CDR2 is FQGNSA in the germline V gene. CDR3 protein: CASSRSGGLNEQFF. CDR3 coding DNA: TGTGCCAGCAGCCGTAGTGGCGGGCTCAATGAGCAGTTCTTC.

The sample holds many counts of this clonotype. CDR3 amino acids: CASSLQGQETQYF. DNA of the CDR3: TGTGCCAGCAGCTTGCAGGGCCAAGAGACCCAGTACTTC. The chain recombines TRBV5-6 with TRBJ2-5; D possibly corresponds to TRBD1 (5 bases). Trimming stripped 1 base from V and 1 base from J, with 5 bases between. CDR1 and CDR2 from the germline V gene are SGHDT and YYEEEE. This CDR3 spans 13 amino acids.

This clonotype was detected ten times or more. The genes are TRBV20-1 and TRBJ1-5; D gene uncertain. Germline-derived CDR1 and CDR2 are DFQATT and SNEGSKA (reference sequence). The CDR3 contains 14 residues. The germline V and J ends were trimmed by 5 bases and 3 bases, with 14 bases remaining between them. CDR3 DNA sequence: TGCAGTGCTGTGGCCAGAGGCGACAATCAGCCCCAGCATTTT. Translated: CSAVARGDNQPQHF.

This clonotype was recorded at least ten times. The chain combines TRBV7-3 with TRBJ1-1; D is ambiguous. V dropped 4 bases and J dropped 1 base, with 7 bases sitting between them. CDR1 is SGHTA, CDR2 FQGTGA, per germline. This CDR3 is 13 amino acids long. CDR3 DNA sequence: TGTGCCAGCAGCTCGAACCCGAACACTGAAGCTTTCTTT. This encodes CASSSNPNTEAFF.

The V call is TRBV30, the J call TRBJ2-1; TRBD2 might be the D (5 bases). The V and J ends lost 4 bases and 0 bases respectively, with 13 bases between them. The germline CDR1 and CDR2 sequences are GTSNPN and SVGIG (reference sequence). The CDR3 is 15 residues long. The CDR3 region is CAWNSDSSSYNEQFF. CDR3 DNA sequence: TGTGCCTGGAATAGCGACTCCAGCTCCTACAATGAGCAGTTCTTC.

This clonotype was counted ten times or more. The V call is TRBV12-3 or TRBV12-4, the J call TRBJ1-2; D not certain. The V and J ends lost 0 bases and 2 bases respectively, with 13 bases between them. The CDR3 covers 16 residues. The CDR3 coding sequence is TGTGCCAGCAGTTTAGCGCTTCCATGGGAGAACTATGGCTACACCTTC. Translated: CASSLALPWENYGYTF.

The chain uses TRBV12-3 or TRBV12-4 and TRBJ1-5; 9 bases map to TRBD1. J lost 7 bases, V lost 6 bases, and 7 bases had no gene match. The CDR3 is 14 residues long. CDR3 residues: CASSWTGVRQPQHF. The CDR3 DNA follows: TGTGCCAGCAGCTGGACAGGGGTTAGGCAGCCCCAGCATTTT.

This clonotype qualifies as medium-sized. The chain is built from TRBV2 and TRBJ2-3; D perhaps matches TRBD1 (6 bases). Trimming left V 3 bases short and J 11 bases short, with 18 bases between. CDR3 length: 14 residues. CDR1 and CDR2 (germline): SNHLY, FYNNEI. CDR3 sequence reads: CASSDPLQGLLQYF. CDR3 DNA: TGTGCCAGCAGTGATCCTTTACAGGGTCTGTTGCAGTATTTT.

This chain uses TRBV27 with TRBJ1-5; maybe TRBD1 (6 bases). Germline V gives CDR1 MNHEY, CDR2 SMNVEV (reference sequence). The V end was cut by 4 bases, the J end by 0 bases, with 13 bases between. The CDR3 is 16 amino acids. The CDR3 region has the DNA TGTGCCAGCAGTTCGGGACAAAGATATAGCAATCAGCCCCAGCATTTT. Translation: CASSSGQRYSNQPQHF.

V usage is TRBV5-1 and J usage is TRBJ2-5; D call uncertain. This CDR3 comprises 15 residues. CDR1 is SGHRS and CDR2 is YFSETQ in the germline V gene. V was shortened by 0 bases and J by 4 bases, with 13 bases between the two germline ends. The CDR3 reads CASSLESPGRETQYF. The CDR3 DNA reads TGCGCCAGCAGCTTGGAATCCCCCGGCCGAGAGACCCAGTACTTC.

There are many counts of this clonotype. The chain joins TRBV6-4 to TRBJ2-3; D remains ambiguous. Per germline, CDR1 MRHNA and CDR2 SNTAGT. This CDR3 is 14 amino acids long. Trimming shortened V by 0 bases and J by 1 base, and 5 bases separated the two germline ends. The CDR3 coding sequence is TGTGCCAGCAGTGACTCGGCTGGCACAGATACGCAGTATTTT. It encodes CASSDSAGTDTQYF.

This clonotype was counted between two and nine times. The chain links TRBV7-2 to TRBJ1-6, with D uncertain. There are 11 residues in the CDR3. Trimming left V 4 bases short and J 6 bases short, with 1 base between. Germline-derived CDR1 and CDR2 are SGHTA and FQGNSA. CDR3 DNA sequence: TGTGCCAGCAGCTCTAATTCACCCCTCCACTTT. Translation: CASSSNSPLHF.

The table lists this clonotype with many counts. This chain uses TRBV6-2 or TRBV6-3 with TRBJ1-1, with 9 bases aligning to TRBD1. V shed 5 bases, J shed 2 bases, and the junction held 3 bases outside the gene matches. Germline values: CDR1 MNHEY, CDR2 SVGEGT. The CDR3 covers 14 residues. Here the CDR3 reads CASSKGQGNTEAFF. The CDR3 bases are TGTGCCAGCAGTAAGGGACAGGGAAACACTGAAGCTTTCTTT.

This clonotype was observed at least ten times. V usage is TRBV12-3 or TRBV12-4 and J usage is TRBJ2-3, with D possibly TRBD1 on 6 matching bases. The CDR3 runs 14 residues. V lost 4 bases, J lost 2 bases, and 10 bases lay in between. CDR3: CASSSTGHTDTQYF. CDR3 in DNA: TGTGCCAGCAGTTCGACAGGCCACACAGATACGCAGTATTTT.

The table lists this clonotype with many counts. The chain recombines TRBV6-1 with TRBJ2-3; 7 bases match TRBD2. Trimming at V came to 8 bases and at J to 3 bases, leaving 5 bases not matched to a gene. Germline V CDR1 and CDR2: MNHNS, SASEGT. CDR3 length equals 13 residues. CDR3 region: CASGRVFTDTQYF. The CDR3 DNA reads TGTGCCAGCGGGAGGGTTTTTACAGATACGCAGTATTTT.

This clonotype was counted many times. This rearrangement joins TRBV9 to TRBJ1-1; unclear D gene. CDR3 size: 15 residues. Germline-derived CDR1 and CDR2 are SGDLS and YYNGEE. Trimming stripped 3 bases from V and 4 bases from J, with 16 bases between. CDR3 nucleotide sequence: TGTGCCAGCAGCGACTACCTTGTAGAGGGCACTGAAGCTTTCTTT. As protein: CASSDYLVEGTEAFF.

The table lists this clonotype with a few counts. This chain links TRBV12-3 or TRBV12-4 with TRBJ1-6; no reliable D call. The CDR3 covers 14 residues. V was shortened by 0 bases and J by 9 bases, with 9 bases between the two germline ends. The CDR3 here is CASSLAIVSSPLHF. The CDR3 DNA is TGTGCCAGCAGTTTAGCGATTGTGTCTTCACCCCTCCACTTT.

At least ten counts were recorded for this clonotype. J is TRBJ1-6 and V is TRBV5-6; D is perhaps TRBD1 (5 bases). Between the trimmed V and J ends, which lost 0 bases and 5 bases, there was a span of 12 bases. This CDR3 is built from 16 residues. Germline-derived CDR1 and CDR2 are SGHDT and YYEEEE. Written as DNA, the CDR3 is TGTGCCAGCAGCTTGGTACAGGTCTCGGATAATTCACCCCTCCACTTT. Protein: CASSLVQVSDNSPLHF.

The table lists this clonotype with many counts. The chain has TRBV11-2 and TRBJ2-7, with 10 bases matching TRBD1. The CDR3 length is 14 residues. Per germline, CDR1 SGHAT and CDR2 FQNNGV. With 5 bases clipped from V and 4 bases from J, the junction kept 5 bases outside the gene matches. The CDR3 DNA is TGTGCCAGCAGCACCGGGACAGGGGTGTACGAGCAGTACTTC. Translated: CASSTGTGVYEQYF. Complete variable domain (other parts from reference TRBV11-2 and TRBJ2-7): EAGVAQSPRYKIIEKRQSVAFWCNPISGHATLYWYQQILGQGPKLLIQFQNNGVVDDSQLPKDRFSAERLKGVDSTLKIQPAKLEDSAVYLCASSTGTGVYEQYFGPGTRLTVT.